This T cell receptor (beta chain) was sequenced during a study of shared clonotypes between healthy human individuals. About this clone itself: What it binds is not known.

Sequencing used immunoSEQ multiplex PCR; TCRdb keeps in-frame clones, though not all of them. The sample gives approximately 1,500,000 clones, around 95% of which show up once; more than 0.9% is in the top ten. Looked up from germline, CDR1 is DFQATT and CDR2 is SNEGSKA (reference sequence). The CDR3 length is 11 residues. V lost 5 bases, J lost 8 bases, and 10 bases lay in between. Study outcomes and limitations: Clonotypes shared by all four donors outscored non-shared clonotypes in generation probability.

This receptor was taken from a man between 25 and 39 years old in good health. The chain recombines TRBV20-1 with TRBJ2-1, with no clear D. Specimen: naive CD4+ T cells sorted from blood. The subset was: CD45RA+ positively selected. CDR3 bases: TGCAGTGCTCTTACTTTAGATGAGCAGTTCTTC. It yields the protein CSALTLDEQFF.